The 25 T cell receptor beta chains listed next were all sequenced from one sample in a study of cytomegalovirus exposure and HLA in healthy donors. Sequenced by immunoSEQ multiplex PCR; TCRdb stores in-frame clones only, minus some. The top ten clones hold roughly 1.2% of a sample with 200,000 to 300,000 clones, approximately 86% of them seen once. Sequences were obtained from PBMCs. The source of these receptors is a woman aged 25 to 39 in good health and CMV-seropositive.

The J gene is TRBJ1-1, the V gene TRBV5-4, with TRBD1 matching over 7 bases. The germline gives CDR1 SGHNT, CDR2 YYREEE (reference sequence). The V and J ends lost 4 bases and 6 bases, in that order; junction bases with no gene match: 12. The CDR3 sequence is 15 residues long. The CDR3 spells CASSPPETGLSEAFF. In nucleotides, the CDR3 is TGTGCCAGCAGCCCTCCTGAGACAGGGTTGTCTGAAGCTTTCTTT.

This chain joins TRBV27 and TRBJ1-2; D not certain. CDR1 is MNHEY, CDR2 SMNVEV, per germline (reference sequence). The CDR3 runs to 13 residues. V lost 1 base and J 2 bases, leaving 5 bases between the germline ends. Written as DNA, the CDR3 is TGTGCCAGCAGTTTATGGCCCAACTATGGCTACACCTTC. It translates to CASSLWPNYGYTF.

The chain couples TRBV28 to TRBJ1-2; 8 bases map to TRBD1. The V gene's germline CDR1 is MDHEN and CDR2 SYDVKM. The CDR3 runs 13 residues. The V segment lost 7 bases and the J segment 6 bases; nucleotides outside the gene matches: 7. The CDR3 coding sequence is TGTGCCAGCACCTCGACAGGGGTGGATGGCTACACCTTC. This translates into CASTSTGVDGYTF.

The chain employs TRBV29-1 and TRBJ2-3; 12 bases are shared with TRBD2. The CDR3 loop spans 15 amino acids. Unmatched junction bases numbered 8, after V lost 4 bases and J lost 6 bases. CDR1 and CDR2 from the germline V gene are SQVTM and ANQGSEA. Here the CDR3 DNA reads TGCAGCGTTGTGGGACTAGCGGGTCCCGCGGATACGCAGTATTTT. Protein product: CSVVGLAGPADTQYF.

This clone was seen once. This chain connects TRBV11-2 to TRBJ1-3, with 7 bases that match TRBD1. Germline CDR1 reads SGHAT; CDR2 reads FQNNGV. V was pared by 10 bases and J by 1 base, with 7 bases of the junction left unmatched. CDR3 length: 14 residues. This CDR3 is CATQHRGSGNTIYF. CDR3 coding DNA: TGTGCCACCCAACACAGGGGTTCTGGAAACACCATATATTTT.

This chain's CDR3 is CASRGGQGIPQPQHF. The CDR3 DNA follows: TGTGCCAGCAGGGGGGGACAGGGGATCCCTCAGCCCCAGCATTTT. V gene TRBV2 combines with J gene TRBJ1-5; 10 bases match TRBD1. The CDR3 has 15 residues. V was pared by 6 bases and J by 6 bases, with 8 bases of the junction left unmatched. Germline loops: CDR1 SNHLY, CDR2 FYNNEI.

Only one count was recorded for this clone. CDR3 sequence (DNA): TGCAGCGTTGGTGGGGGACTAGTATATAGCAATGAGCAGTTCTTC. Residues: CSVGGGLVYSNEQFF. This chain joins TRBV29-1 and TRBJ2-1, with 8 bases identical to TRBD2. In germline, CDR1 is SQVTM, CDR2 ANQGSEA. Losses at the gene ends were 4 bases for V and 6 bases for J; bases not matched to a gene: 11. The CDR3 runs to 15 residues.

Here the CDR3 reads CASSSTSFSTNEKLFF. The CDR3 bases are TGTGCCAGCAGTTCTACGTCGTTCTCAACTAATGAAAAACTGTTTTTT. The chain combines TRBV25-1 with TRBJ1-4; no clear D gene. This CDR3 contains 16 residues. Germline V gene data show CDR1 as MGHDK and CDR2 as SYGVNS. V lost 5 bases and J lost 0, with 13 bases in between.

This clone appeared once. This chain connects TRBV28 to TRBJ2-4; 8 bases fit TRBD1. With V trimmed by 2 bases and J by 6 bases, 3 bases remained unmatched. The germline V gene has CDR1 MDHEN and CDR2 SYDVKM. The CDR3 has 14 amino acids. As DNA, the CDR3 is TGTGCCAGCAGTTTACCAGGGGGCGTAAACATTCAGTACTTC. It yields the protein CASSLPGGVNIQYF.

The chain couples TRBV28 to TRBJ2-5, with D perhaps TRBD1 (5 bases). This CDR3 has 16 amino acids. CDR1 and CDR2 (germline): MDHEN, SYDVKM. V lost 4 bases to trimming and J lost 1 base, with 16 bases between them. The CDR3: CASSWSFRVPQETQYF. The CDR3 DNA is TGTGCCAGCAGTTGGAGCTTCAGGGTTCCCCAAGAGACCCAGTACTTC.

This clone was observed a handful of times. The CDR3 DNA reads as TGTGCCAGCAGTGAGACTAGCGGGAACACCGGGGAGCTGTTTTTT. It codes for CASSETSGNTGELFF. The chain links TRBV6-4 to TRBJ2-2, with 9 bases that match TRBD2. V shed 3 bases, J shed 1 base, and the junction held 0 bases outside the gene matches. There are 15 residues in the CDR3. Germline CDR1 is MRHNA and CDR2 is SNTAGT.

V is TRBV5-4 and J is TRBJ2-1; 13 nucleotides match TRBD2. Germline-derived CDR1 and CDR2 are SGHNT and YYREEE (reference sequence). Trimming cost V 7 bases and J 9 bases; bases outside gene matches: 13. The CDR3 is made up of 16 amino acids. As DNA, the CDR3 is TGTGCCAGCCGAGCATTTGGACTAGCGGGAGAGGGTGAGCAGTTCTTC. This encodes CASRAFGLAGEGEQFF.

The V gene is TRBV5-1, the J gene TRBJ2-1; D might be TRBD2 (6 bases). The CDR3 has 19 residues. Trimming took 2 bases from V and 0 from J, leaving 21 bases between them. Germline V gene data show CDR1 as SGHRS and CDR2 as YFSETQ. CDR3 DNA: TGCGCCAGCAGCTTACCGGGAGCCCGTGACTTTCGCTCCTACAATGAGCAGTTCTTC. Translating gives CASSLPGARDFRSYNEQFF.

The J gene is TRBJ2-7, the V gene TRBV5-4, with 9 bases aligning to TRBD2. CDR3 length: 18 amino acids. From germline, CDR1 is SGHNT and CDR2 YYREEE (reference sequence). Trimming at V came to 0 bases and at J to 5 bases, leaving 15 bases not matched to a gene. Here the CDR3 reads CASSLVVSASGTGDEQYF. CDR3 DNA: TGTGCCAGCAGCTTGGTCGTTTCCGCTAGCGGGACGGGCGACGAGCAGTACTTC.

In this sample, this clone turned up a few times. The CDR3 is CASSGTGTYYTGELFF. The DNA of the CDR3 is TGTGCCAGCAGCGGAACCGGGACTTATTACACCGGGGAGCTGTTTTTT. The rearrangement uses TRBV9 and TRBJ2-2, with D tentatively TRBD2 (6 bases). This CDR3 comprises 16 residues. Germline lookup yields CDR1 SGDLS and CDR2 YYNGEE. Trimming took 3 bases from V and 3 from J, leaving 15 bases between them.

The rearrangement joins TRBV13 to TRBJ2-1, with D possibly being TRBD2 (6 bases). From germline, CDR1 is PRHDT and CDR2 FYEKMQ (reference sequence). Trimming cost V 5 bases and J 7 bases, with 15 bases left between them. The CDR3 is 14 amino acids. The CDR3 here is CASSRWDWKNEQFF. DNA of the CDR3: TGTGCCAGCAGCCGGTGGGACTGGAAAAATGAGCAGTTCTTC.

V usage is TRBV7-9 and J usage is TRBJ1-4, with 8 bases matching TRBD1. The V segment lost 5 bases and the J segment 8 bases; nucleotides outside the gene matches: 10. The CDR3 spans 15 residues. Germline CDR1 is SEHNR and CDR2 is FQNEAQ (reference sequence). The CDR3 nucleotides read TGTGCCAGCAGCCCTCCGCGGACAGGGACAGAAAAACTGTTTTTT. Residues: CASSPPRTGTEKLFF.

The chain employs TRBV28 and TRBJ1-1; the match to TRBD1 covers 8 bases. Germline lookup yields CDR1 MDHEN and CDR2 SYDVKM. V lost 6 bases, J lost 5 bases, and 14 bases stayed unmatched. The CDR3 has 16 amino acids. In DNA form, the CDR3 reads TGTGCCAGCAGCACGATCATGGACAGGGAGGGGACTGAAGCTTTCTTT. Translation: CASSTIMDREGTEAFF.

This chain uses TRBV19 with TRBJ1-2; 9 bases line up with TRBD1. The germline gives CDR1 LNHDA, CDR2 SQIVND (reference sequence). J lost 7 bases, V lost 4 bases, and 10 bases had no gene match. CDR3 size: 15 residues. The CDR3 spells CASSNLNRGPSGYTF. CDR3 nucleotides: TGTGCCAGTAGTAACCTAAACAGGGGGCCTAGTGGCTACACCTTC.

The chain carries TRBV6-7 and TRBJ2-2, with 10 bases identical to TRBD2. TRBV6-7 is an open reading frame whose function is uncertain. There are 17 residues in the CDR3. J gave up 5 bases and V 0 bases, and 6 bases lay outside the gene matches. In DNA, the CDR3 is TGTGCCAGCAGTTACTCGGGACTAGCGCGGGGTACCGGGGAGCTGTTTTTT. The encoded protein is CASSYSGLARGTGELFF.

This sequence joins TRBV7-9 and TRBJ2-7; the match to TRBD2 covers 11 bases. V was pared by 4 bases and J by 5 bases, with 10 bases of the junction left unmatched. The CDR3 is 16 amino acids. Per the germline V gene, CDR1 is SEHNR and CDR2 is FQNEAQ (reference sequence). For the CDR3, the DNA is TGTGCCAGCAGCTCGCCACTAGCGGGAGCTGGGAACGAGCAGTACTTC. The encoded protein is CASSSPLAGAGNEQYF.

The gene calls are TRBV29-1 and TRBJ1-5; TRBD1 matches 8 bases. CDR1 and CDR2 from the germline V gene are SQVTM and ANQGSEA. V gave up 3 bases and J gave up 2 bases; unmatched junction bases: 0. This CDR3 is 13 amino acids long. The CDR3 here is CSVETGGNQPQHF. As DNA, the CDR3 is TGCAGCGTTGAGACAGGGGGCAATCAGCCCCAGCATTTT.

DNA of the CDR3: TGTGCCAGCAGTTTAGAAGGGGTCTATGGCTACACCTTC. This translates into CASSLEGVYGYTF. The gene calls are TRBV28 and TRBJ1-2; perhaps TRBD1 as D (5 bases). Germline V gives CDR1 MDHEN, CDR2 SYDVKM. The ends were cut back, 2 bases at V and 4 bases at J, with 8 bases in the middle. The CDR3 covers 13 residues.

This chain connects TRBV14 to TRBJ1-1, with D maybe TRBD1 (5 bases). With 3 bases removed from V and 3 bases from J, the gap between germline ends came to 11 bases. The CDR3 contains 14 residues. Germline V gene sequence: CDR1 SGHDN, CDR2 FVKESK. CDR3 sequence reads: CASSHVGTYTEAFF. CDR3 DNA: TGTGCCAGCAGCCACGTCGGGACTTACACTGAAGCTTTCTTT.

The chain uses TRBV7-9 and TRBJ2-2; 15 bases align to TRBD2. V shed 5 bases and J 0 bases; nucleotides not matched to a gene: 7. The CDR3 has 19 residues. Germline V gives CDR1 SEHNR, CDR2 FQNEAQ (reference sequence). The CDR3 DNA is TGTGCCAGCAGCCCACCGGGACTAGCGGGAGGAACGAACACCGGGGAGCTGTTTTTT. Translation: CASSPPGLAGGTNTGELFF.